Listed below are T cell receptor beta chains from one sample, sequenced in a study of T cell responses to AZD1222 COVID-19 vaccine. The assay was immunoSEQ multiplex PCR, and TCRdb's table has in-frame clones only and misses some. The sample has some 200,000 clones; roughly 93% are singletons. The specimen comprised peripheral blood, sampled on day 0 of AZD1222 vaccination. The receptors were sampled from an adult in good health. CDR3s leave out the opening cysteine and the closing phenylalanine or tryptophan.

v_call	j_call	cdr3_aa
TRBV19	TRBJ1-2	ASSIPGAIGTSYT
TRBV14	TRBJ1-1	ASSQEVRAGTEAF
TRBV27	TRBJ2-7	ASSLSSLAGDEQY
TRBV9	TRBJ1-1	ASRKNRDSTEAF
TRBV5-4	TRBJ1-1	ASSLKVQGWTEAF
TRBV24-1	TRBJ1-2	ATSQGSNYGYT
TRBV28	TRBJ1-1	ASSSRWAGNTEAF
TRBV7-9	TRBJ1-4	ASQVLNEKLF
TRBV12-2	TRBJ1-5	ASRLEIGRGFLSGNQPQH
TRBV19	TRBJ1-2	ASTPAGTDSIYGYT
TRBV18	TRBJ1-5	ASSRGPGSNQPQH
TRBV10-3	TRBJ1-1	AIRWIDSNTEAF
TRBV12-3/TRBV12-4	TRBJ1-2	ASSYRGSIGYT
TRBV14	TRBJ1-2	ASSLAGKRGYT
TRBV5-1	TRBJ2-1	ASSLSTGSHNEQF
TRBV18	TRBJ1-5	ASSPQAGGNQPQH
TRBV5-4	TRBJ2-3	ASSPPAGWTDTQY
TRBV7-2	TRBJ1-5	ASSLGGQGNQPQH
TRBV5-6	TRBJ2-5	ASSLSLNPQETQY
TRBV11-2	TRBJ2-2	ASSLDLAGELF
TRBV6-5	TRBJ1-2	ASSYSSQAPNYGYT
TRBV18	TRBJ1-2	ASSLTGGDAAYGYT
TRBV3-1/TRBV3-2	TRBJ2-5	ASSQAGTRETQY
TRBV30	TRBJ1-1	AWSTPNMNTEAF
TRBV14	TRBJ1-4	ASSQTGTPNEKLF
TRBV11-2	TRBJ1-1	ASSQDRGAEAF
TRBV19	TRBJ1-1	ASSNRGRDTEAF
TRBV6-5	TRBJ1-2	ASSYQQDSAYGYT
TRBV9	TRBJ2-3	ASSVRGTDTQY
TRBV28	TRBJ1-2	ASSYGPALSKYT
TRBV9	TRBJ1-2	ASSGLGRESYGYT
TRBV14	TRBJ1-2	ASSQNLAGQGGYT
TRBV3-1/TRBV3-2	TRBJ2-1	ASSQTSGGALPYNEQF
TRBV24-1	TRBJ2-7	ATSEGGVVGQY
TRBV6-5	TRBJ2-5	ASSSLLQETQY
TRBV6-5	TRBJ2-7	ASSKTSSYEQY
TRBV6-5	TRBJ1-1	ASSPGGSGTEAF
TRBV27	TRBJ1-1	ASRLSTGNTEAF
TRBV2	TRBJ2-2	AGGQENTGELF
TRBV6-1	TRBJ1-1	ASSEGGEHPNTEAF
TRBV7-9	TRBJ2-1	ASSQRGTSGYNEQF